The next 25 T cell receptor beta chains were all read from a single sample in a study of blood T cell repertoires in COVID-19. Generated by immunoSEQ multiplex PCR, the TCRdb table keeps only in-frame clones and is missing some. The sample includes 250,000 to 400,000 clones, about nine tenths seen only once; the top ten take approximately 1.8%. The sample taken for sequencing was peripheral blood. The receptors were sampled from a woman aged 30 to 39 with COVID-19, enrolled during active disease.

This clone was observed once. The chain combines TRBV5-4 with TRBJ1-1, with D maybe TRBD1 (6 bases). The CDR3 is 17 amino acids. Germline V gene data show CDR1 as SGHNT and CDR2 as YYREEE (reference sequence). Between the trimmed V and J ends, which lost 4 bases and 4 bases, there was a span of 23 bases. In DNA form, the CDR3 reads TGTGCCAGCAGCCGCGGTGGGTCCCCAACAGGGAGCACTGAAGCTTTCTTT. It encodes CASSRGGSPTGSTEAFF.

The chain is built from TRBV5-1 and TRBJ2-2; D is possibly TRBD1 (5 bases). Trimming removed 0 bases at V and 5 bases at J, with 8 bases between. Per the germline V gene, CDR1 is SGHRS and CDR2 is YFSETQ. The CDR3 is 14 amino acids. DNA of the CDR3: TGCGCCAGCAGCTTGGCCCAGGGAACCGGGGAGCTGTTTTTT. Amino acids: CASSLAQGTGELFF.

The rearrangement links TRBV10-1 to TRBJ2-7, with 7 bases lining up with TRBD2. Germline V gene sequence: CDR1 WNHNN, CDR2 SYGVQD (reference sequence). Germline trimming cut 6 bases from V and 4 bases from J; bases unmatched to any gene: 12. The CDR3 consists of 15 residues. CDR3 loop: CASSNRGDLPYEQYF. The CDR3 DNA sequence: TGCGCCAGCAGCAATCGGGGGGACCTGCCTTACGAGCAGTACTTC.

The chain joins TRBV29-1 to TRBJ2-1, with TRBD2 as a possible D gene (6 bases). The CDR3 covers 16 residues. Per germline, CDR1 SQVTM and CDR2 ANQGSEA. Trimming took off 4 bases at V and 3 bases at J, with 19 bases between the two ends. CDR3 in DNA: TGCAGCGTTGGAGGAGGGCAGTTCTTGAGCTACAATGAGCAGTTCTTC. Amino acid sequence: CSVGGGQFLSYNEQFF.

With regard to this clone: A much more abundant neighbour one base away suggests this may be a read error. The chain carries TRBV7-2 and TRBJ2-1; 7 bases fit TRBD2. After removal of 3 bases from V and 5 bases from J, the junction contained 4 bases not matched to a gene. CDR1 is SGHTA and CDR2 is FQGNSA in the germline V gene. This CDR3 region has 14 residues. Here the CDR3 DNA reads TGTGCCAGCAGCTTGGGGGGGGTAAACAATGAGCAGTTCTTC. Residues: CASSLGGVNNEQFF.

The gene calls are TRBV28 and TRBJ2-3, with D possibly matching TRBD2 (7 bases). Per germline, CDR1 MDHEN and CDR2 SYDVKM. The CDR3 has 16 residues. V gave up 8 bases and J gave up 7 bases, with 25 bases separating them. DNA for the CDR3: TGTGCCAGCGGCCCTCCGGGGGGCGACAGGAGCCATACGCAGTATTTT. Protein: CASGPPGGDRSHTQYF.

This clone was found a few times. This chain links TRBV4-1 with TRBJ1-2, with TRBD1 matching 8 bases. V was pared by 3 bases and J by 7 bases, with 7 bases of the junction left unmatched. Germline V gives CDR1 MGHRA, CDR2 YSYEKL. The CDR3 sequence is 14 residues long. The CDR3 is CASSQKTGEIGYTF. The CDR3 DNA sequence: TGCGCCAGCAGCCAGAAGACAGGGGAGATTGGCTACACCTTC.

The rearrangement links TRBV6-6 to TRBJ1-2; no clear D gene. V was shortened by 6 bases and J by 7 bases, with 21 bases between the two germline ends. CDR1 MNHNY and CDR2 SVGAGI come from the germline V gene (reference sequence). CDR3 length equals 15 residues. CDR3 coding DNA: TGTGCCAGCAGCAACTACCCCGCCAGTCCGTCTGGCTACACCTTC. This encodes CASSNYPASPSGYTF.

The genes are TRBV30 and TRBJ2-7; D is possibly TRBD1 (6 bases). Trimming took off 2 bases at V and 2 bases at J, with 13 bases between the two ends. The CDR3 loop spans 14 amino acids. The germline V gene has CDR1 GTSNPN and CDR2 SVGIG (reference sequence). CDR3: CAWSLSGDTYEQYF. The CDR3 DNA sequence: TGTGCCTGGAGTCTGTCTGGGGACACCTACGAGCAGTACTTC.

This clone appeared once. The genes are TRBV10-3 and TRBJ1-6, with D perhaps matching TRBD1 (5 bases). Germline CDR1 is ENHRY and CDR2 is SYGVKD. There are 14 residues in the CDR3. V lost 3 bases, J lost 10 bases, and 13 bases lay in between. CDR3 in amino acids: CAISDEQALSPLHF. As DNA, the CDR3 is TGTGCCATCAGTGATGAACAGGCCCTGTCACCCCTCCACTTT.

The chain uses TRBV5-1 and TRBJ2-2; 9 positions match TRBD1. The CDR3 is 15 residues long. CDR1 is SGHRS, CDR2 YFSETQ, per germline. J lost 3 bases, V lost 4 bases, and 4 bases had no gene match. The CDR3 spells CASSIDRGDTGELFF. Here the CDR3 DNA reads TGCGCCAGCAGCATAGACAGGGGGGACACCGGGGAGCTGTTTTTT.

This clone was counted once. The J gene is TRBJ2-1, the V gene TRBV6-2 or TRBV6-3, with TRBD2 matching over 16 bases. Germline-derived CDR1 and CDR2 are MNHEY and SVGEGT. With V trimmed by 4 bases and J by 2 bases, 2 bases remained unmatched. CDR3 length: 17 amino acids. CDR3 in amino acids: CASSSGTSGGAYNEQFF. CDR3 bases: TGTGCCAGCAGTTCCGGGACTAGCGGGGGGGCCTACAATGAGCAGTTCTTC.

This rearrangement joins TRBV13 to TRBJ1-2; D gene ambiguous. CDR1 is PRHDT, CDR2 FYEKMQ, per germline (reference sequence). The CDR3 runs 11 residues. The V end was cut by 8 bases, the J end by 8 bases, with 12 bases between. CDR3 protein: CASLTAGGYTF. Written as DNA, the CDR3 is TGTGCCAGCCTTACGGCAGGAGGCTACACCTTC.

V usage is TRBV20-1 and J usage is TRBJ1-1; the D is unclear. The V gene lost 5 bases and the J gene lost 3 bases, with 4 bases spanning the gap. CDR3 length: 10 amino acids. Germline values: CDR1 DFQATT, CDR2 SNEGSKA (reference sequence). The CDR3 here is CSAFYTEAFF. The CDR3 DNA reads as TGCAGTGCTTTCTACACTGAAGCTTTCTTT.

The J gene is TRBJ2-5, the V gene TRBV7-2; perhaps TRBD1 as D (6 bases). Trimming took 0 bases from V and 5 from J, leaving 10 bases between them. The CDR3 spans 14 residues. The germline CDR1 and CDR2 sequences are SGHTA and FQGNSA. CDR3 sequence (DNA): TGTGCCAGCAGCTTAGCGGGGGCCGGGGAGACCCAGTACTTC. It yields the protein CASSLAGAGETQYF.

V usage is TRBV7-2 and J usage is TRBJ2-3, with a tentative D call TRBD1 (5 bases). Trimming left V 5 bases short and J 0 bases short, with 15 bases between. This CDR3 has 16 residues. Germline CDR1 is SGHTA and CDR2 is FQGNSA. CDR3 coding DNA: TGTGCCAGCAGCCAGACCTGGGGCAGTAGCACAGATACGCAGTATTTT. Protein sequence: CASSQTWGSSTDTQYF.

This clone was counted between two and nine times. The V call is TRBV4-1, the J call TRBJ1-6, with 7 bases fitting TRBD1. Germline-derived CDR1 and CDR2 are MGHRA and YSYEKL. The CDR3 covers 21 residues. The J segment lost 3 bases and the V segment lost 0 bases, leaving 17 bases of the junction unmatched. The CDR3 spells CASSQEGRRPGQKNYNSPLHF. The CDR3 nucleotides are TGCGCCAGCAGCCAAGAAGGGCGTCGGCCGGGACAGAAAAACTATAATTCACCCCTCCACTTT.

The chain links TRBV11-3 to TRBJ1-6; D possibly corresponds to TRBD1 (5 bases). Trimming removed 5 bases at V and 9 bases at J, with 17 bases between. The germline V gene has CDR1 SGHNT and CDR2 YENEEA. The length of the CDR3 is 15 residues. Written as DNA, the CDR3 is TGTGCCAGCAGCGCCCGGGGCAGGGAGGGTTCACCCCTCCACTTT. Its protein is CASSARGREGSPLHF.

The chain has TRBV24-1 and TRBJ2-2; D is perhaps TRBD2 (7 bases). Trimming took off 0 bases at V and 10 bases at J, with 14 bases between the two ends. The V gene's germline CDR1 is KGHDR and CDR2 SFDVKD. The CDR3 is made up of 15 amino acids. The DNA for the CDR3 is TGTGCCACCAGTGATTTGAGGGCGGGGGCCCAGGAGCTGTTTTTT. The encoded protein is CATSDLRAGAQELFF.

The rearrangement uses TRBV5-1 and TRBJ1-6; D unclear. The CDR3 contains 13 residues. V lost 0 bases and J lost 10, with 8 bases in between. CDR1 SGHRS and CDR2 YFSETQ come from the germline V gene. CDR3 in DNA: TGCGCCAGCAGCTTGGGAGGAGAGTCACCCCTCCACTTT. It translates to CASSLGGESPLHF.

This chain joins TRBV6-5 and TRBJ1-3; perhaps TRBD1 as D (6 bases). The CDR3 has 13 residues. In germline, CDR1 is MNHEY, CDR2 SVGAGI. Trimming pared 5 bases from V and 9 bases from J, leaving 14 bases between. The CDR3 reads CASSSSTGRTIYF. CDR3 nucleotide sequence: TGTGCCAGCAGTAGCTCGACAGGACGCACCATATATTTT.

The rearrangement links TRBV9 to TRBJ2-5, with a weak D call TRBD2 (7 bases). The CDR3 consists of 14 residues. Germline V CDR1 and CDR2: SGDLS, YYNGEE. V was shortened by 4 bases and J by 7 bases, with 17 bases between the two germline ends. The CDR3 loop is CASSQSRGGGTQYF. In nucleotides, the CDR3 is TGTGCCAGCAGCCAAAGTAGGGGGGGCGGGACCCAGTACTTC.

V is TRBV2 and J is TRBJ2-3, with D possibly matching TRBD2 (5 bases). This CDR3 is built from 14 residues. V was shortened by 4 bases and J by 2 bases, with 10 bases between the two germline ends. Looked up from germline, CDR1 is SNHLY and CDR2 is FYNNEI. This chain's CDR3 is CASSVLASTDTQYF. The DNA for the CDR3 is TGTGCCAGCAGTGTGCTAGCTTCCACAGATACGCAGTATTTT.

This chain links TRBV19 with TRBJ2-3, with 8 bases identical to TRBD2. CDR1 is LNHDA and CDR2 is SQIVND in the germline V gene (reference sequence). V shed 5 bases, J shed 5 bases, and the junction held 15 bases outside the gene matches. This CDR3 has 17 amino acids. CDR3 nucleotides: TGTGCCAGTAGTCCAGGGTTGCGCGGGGGGATCTTAGATACGCAGTATTTT. It encodes CASSPGLRGGILDTQYF.

This chain links TRBV6-5 with TRBJ1-6; D gene ambiguous. The CDR3 runs to 13 residues. V lost 10 bases to trimming and J lost 7 bases, with 14 bases between them. Germline V lookup: CDR1 MNHEY, CDR2 SVGAGI. CDR3 DNA: TGTGCCACCCTTCGGGGTAAGAATTCACCCCTCCACTTT. Translation gives CATLRGKNSPLHF.